This T cell receptor beta chain appears in the sequencing data of a study of blood T cell repertoires in COVID-19. Study-level background: Collection of acute and convalescent COVID-19 samples took place in the United States, Italy and Spain. Sources were T cells, B-cell-depleted T cells, or PBMCs; the material itself was cDNA or gDNA.

V was shortened by 3 bases and J by 10 bases, with 7 bases between the two germline ends. Germline CDR1 SGHTA, CDR2 FQGNSA. The CDR3 is 11 amino acids. The data were produced by immunoSEQ multiplex PCR, yet TCRdb's version contains in-frame clones alone and is incomplete. The table has 140,000 or so clones, under 90% seen once. This chain connects TRBV7-2 to TRBJ2-1, with D uncertain. The sequenced material came from peripheral blood. This receptor was obtained from a man aged 65 to 85 who had recovered from COVID-19. The CDR3 nucleotides are TGTGCCAGCAGCTTTCTGAGGGAGCAGTTCTTC. This gives the protein CASSFLREQFF.